This TCR beta chain originates from a study of cytomegalovirus exposure and HLA in healthy donors. General study points: It was reportedly the case that the classifier diagnosed cytomegalovirus status with high specificity and sensitivity.

The trim removed 6 bases at V and 5 bases at J, leaving 10 bases unmatched. CDR1 is GTSNPN and CDR2 is SVGIG in the germline V gene (reference sequence). The CDR3 extends over 14 amino acids. Sequencing was performed with immunoSEQ multiplex PCR; in TCRdb, only in-frame clones are kept and a portion is missing. The data contain approximately 230,000 clones, about 90% of them seen just once; the ten biggest clones take up 12%. In the case of this clone: Antigen unknown.

The receptor was isolated from a young man in good health and CMV-seropositive. This rearrangement joins TRBV30 to TRBJ2-7; 10 bases line up with TRBD2. Sequenced: PBMCs. The CDR3 region is CACSGRILLDEQYF. In DNA, the CDR3 is TGTGCCTGTAGCGGGAGGATTCTGCTAGACGAGCAGTACTTC. Full variable domain (rest looked up from reference TRBV30 and TRBJ2-7): SQTIHQWPATLVQPVGSPLSLECTVEGTSNPNLYWYRQAAGRGLQLLFYSVGIGQISSEVPQNLSASRPQDRQFILSSKKLLLSDSGFYLCACSGRILLDEQYFGPGTRLTVT.